These T cell receptor beta chains were read from a single sample in a study of CD8 T cells in ankylosing spondylitis. TCRdb re-analysed the 5' RACE reads in MiXCR, keeping a single row per CDR3 protein. This sample yields around 90,000 distinct CDR3 sequences, of which 25% to 35% are seen a single time; around 56% belongs to the top ten. The sequenced material came from blood, either unsorted or a sorted T cell fraction (not recorded which). All receptors derive from a male donor with ankylosing spondylitis or in good health (not recorded which). Each CDR3 is given with its conserved first and last residue. Fields, in order: D gene, J gene, V gene, CDR3 protein. A D gene is named only where the DNA matches it firmly.

d_call: TRBD1
j_call: TRBJ1-6
v_call: TRBV12-3/TRBV12-4
cdr3_aa: CASSWWTGGSPLHF

d_call: -
j_call: TRBJ2-5
v_call: TRBV20-1
cdr3_aa: CSASHRGGETQYF

d_call: TRBD1
j_call: TRBJ1-1
v_call: TRBV20-1
cdr3_aa: CSARRGQALLEAFF

d_call: -
j_call: TRBJ2-7
v_call: TRBV4-2
cdr3_aa: CASSQPGQRTYEQYF

d_call: -
j_call: TRBJ2-1
v_call: TRBV29-1
cdr3_aa: CSVEDYRANEQFF

d_call: -
j_call: TRBJ2-5
v_call: TRBV9
cdr3_aa: CASSAGPSRGETQYF

d_call: -
j_call: TRBJ2-1
v_call: TRBV20-1
cdr3_aa: CSARGVWYNEQFF

d_call: -
j_call: TRBJ2-4
v_call: TRBV9
cdr3_aa: CASSADRERNIQYF

d_call: -
j_call: TRBJ1-4
v_call: TRBV20-1
cdr3_aa: CSAREFPGGEKLFF

d_call: TRBD2
j_call: TRBJ2-1
v_call: TRBV27
cdr3_aa: CASQPSLADWNEQFF

d_call: TRBD2
j_call: TRBJ2-2
v_call: TRBV7-7
cdr3_aa: CASTPHGGGNTGELFF

d_call: -
j_call: TRBJ2-3
v_call: TRBV18
cdr3_aa: CASSPQMGDTQYF

d_call: -
j_call: TRBJ2-1
v_call: TRBV7-2
cdr3_aa: CASSFSNEQFF

d_call: -
j_call: TRBJ2-1
v_call: TRBV7-3
cdr3_aa: CASSLGLGEANEQFF

d_call: TRBD2
j_call: TRBJ2-5
v_call: TRBV20-1
cdr3_aa: CSARLGLDQETQYF

d_call: -
j_call: TRBJ2-6
v_call: TRBV2
cdr3_aa: CASTISGANVLTF

d_call: -
j_call: TRBJ1-2
v_call: TRBV5-5
cdr3_aa: CASSLIYGYTF

d_call: TRBD2
j_call: TRBJ2-5
v_call: TRBV7-9
cdr3_aa: CASSGGLAGGRVETQYF

d_call: -
j_call: TRBJ2-1
v_call: TRBV29-1
cdr3_aa: CSVGRYNEQFF

d_call: -
j_call: TRBJ1-4
v_call: TRBV6-5
cdr3_aa: CASSYLQGSDEKLFF

d_call: -
j_call: TRBJ2-7
v_call: TRBV7-8
cdr3_aa: CASSLGSYGLTGEQYF

d_call: -
j_call: TRBJ2-5
v_call: TRBV7-9
cdr3_aa: CASSLASFPETQYF

d_call: -
j_call: TRBJ1-5
v_call: TRBV6-1
cdr3_aa: CASRPRGNQPQHF

d_call: -
j_call: TRBJ2-3
v_call: TRBV29-1
cdr3_aa: CSARDSIPDTQYF

d_call: -
j_call: TRBJ2-3
v_call: TRBV28
cdr3_aa: CASSLFPQGADTQYF

d_call: -
j_call: TRBJ1-3
v_call: TRBV7-9
cdr3_aa: CASSFFGTAEGTIYF

d_call: -
j_call: TRBJ1-5
v_call: TRBV5-1
cdr3_aa: CASSWLIQGDQPQHF

d_call: -
j_call: TRBJ1-1
v_call: TRBV7-6
cdr3_aa: CASRINERAEAFF

d_call: TRBD2
j_call: TRBJ2-7
v_call: TRBV20-1
cdr3_aa: CSAPGGGANRPYEQYF

d_call: -
j_call: TRBJ2-1
v_call: TRBV5-1
cdr3_aa: CASSLTGQTHNEQFF

d_call: -
j_call: TRBJ1-1
v_call: TRBV4-2
cdr3_aa: CASSPERENTEAFF

d_call: TRBD1
j_call: TRBJ2-4
v_call: TRBV7-8
cdr3_aa: CASSPRQGPSSVQYF

d_call: -
j_call: TRBJ1-1
v_call: TRBV28
cdr3_aa: CASSRYTEAFF

d_call: TRBD2
j_call: TRBJ2-5
v_call: TRBV20-1
cdr3_aa: CSARLAGEETQYF

d_call: -
j_call: TRBJ1-2
v_call: TRBV12-3/TRBV12-4
cdr3_aa: CASSFGWGASADGYTF

d_call: -
j_call: TRBJ2-5
v_call: TRBV7-8
cdr3_aa: CAGKEQETQYF

d_call: -
j_call: TRBJ1-4
v_call: TRBV20-1
cdr3_aa: CSARDWSSGADEKLFF

d_call: -
j_call: TRBJ2-7
v_call: TRBV20-1
cdr3_aa: CSAGSKSYEQYF

d_call: -
j_call: TRBJ2-1
v_call: TRBV5-1
cdr3_aa: CASSLGAAEQFF

d_call: -
j_call: TRBJ2-2
v_call: TRBV10-3
cdr3_aa: CAISELNSQNPGELFF

d_call: TRBD1
j_call: TRBJ1-2
v_call: TRBV5-6
cdr3_aa: CASSGNRGNYGYTF

d_call: TRBD2
j_call: TRBJ2-3
v_call: TRBV20-1
cdr3_aa: CSAYDGTSSSDTQYF

d_call: TRBD2
j_call: TRBJ2-2
v_call: TRBV11-2
cdr3_aa: CATSSRETSGGDGELFF

d_call: TRBD1
j_call: TRBJ2-1
v_call: TRBV5-1
cdr3_aa: CASSLGGQQGQNEQFF

d_call: -
j_call: TRBJ2-3
v_call: TRBV24-1
cdr3_aa: CATSADYTDTQYF

d_call: TRBD2
j_call: TRBJ2-5
v_call: TRBV9
cdr3_aa: CASSVATGGQETQYF

d_call: -
j_call: TRBJ2-1
v_call: TRBV12-3/TRBV12-4
cdr3_aa: CASSHGGAYNEQFF

d_call: -
j_call: TRBJ1-3
v_call: TRBV9
cdr3_aa: CASSVGAGTRTTGNTIYF